This TCR beta chain appears in the sequencing data of a study of cytomegalovirus exposure and HLA in healthy donors. Study as a whole: Sequencing of 150 million to 200 million T cells in an earlier analysis found around 110 million unique TCR beta sequences.

Study-wide results and caveats: It was approximately 160 TCR beta chains that were listed as cytomegalovirus-associated. In a later analysis, at a false discovery rate of 0.05, 15,000 to 20,000 TCR beta sequences matched HLA alleles.

The CDR3 contains 13 residues. V shed 4 bases, J shed 4 bases, and the junction held 1 base outside the gene matches. Germline V CDR1 and CDR2: SNHLY, FYNNEI. PCR used 60 Vbeta primers and 13 Jbeta primers. Data came from immunoSEQ multiplex PCR; TCRdb stores just in-frame clones and leaves some out. The profile shows 150,000 or so clones, about 84% of them singletons. Turning to this clone: Its matching antigen is unknown.

The receptor was isolated from a middle-aged man in good health and CMV-seronegative. The chain joins TRBV2 to TRBJ2-3; the match to TRBD1 covers 8 bases. Sequencing was done on a sample of PBMCs. CDR3 nucleotides: TGTGCCAGCAGTGCAGGGGGCCCAGATACGCAGTATTTT. Translating it yields CASSAGGPDTQYF.